This T cell receptor beta chain appears in the sequencing data of a study of neurological immune-mediated disorders. This clonotype occurred many times. An end of the junction differs from the germline gene, which may be a read error. The CDR3 has 15 residues. A single record per CDR3 protein comes from TCRdb applying MiXCR to the 5' RACE reads. The top ten hold 2.5% to 3.5% of the sample, which has about 55,000 distinct CDR3 sequences, roughly 4.4% seen once. This TCR was recovered from a man aged 50 to 59 with multiple sclerosis. This chain uses TRBV12-3 or TRBV12-4 with TRBJ1-6, with TRBD1 identical over 8 bases. What was sequenced was PBMCs. For the CDR3, the DNA is TGTGCCAGCAGTCCGACAGGGGACTTGGATTCACCCCTCAACTTT. Translation gives CASSPTGDLDSPLNF.